This T cell receptor (beta chain) comes out of a study of shared clonotypes between healthy human individuals. Overall study: Three CD4 naive, three CD4 memory, two CD8 naive and one CD8 memory plate were used per donor.

Naive CD8 cells were CD45RO-negative, positively selected for CCR7, excluding terminally differentiated effector memory CD45RA+ cells. In regard to this clone: The antigen remains undetermined.

TCRdb's table, derived via immunoSEQ multiplex PCR, lists solely in-frame clones and lacks some. The table includes fewer than 1 million clones, approximately 97% detected once. Study-wide results and limits: Naive CD4 clonotypes were shared across several donors at around 5%. Naive subsets generally exceeded memory subsets in estimated richness.

The CDR3 spans 12 residues. V dropped 2 bases and J dropped 3 bases, with 5 bases sitting between them. Germline CDR1 and CDR2: SGHTS and YDEGEE. Material: naive CD8+ T cells sorted from blood. The chain is built from TRBV5-8 and TRBJ1-1; D is uncertain. This receptor was identified in a young man in good health. The CDR3 sequence is CASSFRDTEAFF. The CDR3 nucleotides read TGTGCCAGCAGCTTCCGGGACACTGAAGCTTTCTTT.